Below are 27 T cell receptor beta chains sequenced from a single sample in a study of blood T cells in healthy people across ages. A J-beta primer mix and a sample-barcoded 5' primer were used in a second PCR of roughly 6 to 11 cycles. One entry per CDR3 protein results from TCRdb running MiXCR on the 5' RACE reads. The sample gives roughly 500,000 distinct CDR3 sequences, approximately 30% of which show up once; roughly 18% is in the top ten. The specimen sequenced was blood. Receptor source: a woman in her 70s in good health.

The chain joins TRBV5-4 to TRBJ2-7, with 8 bases identical to TRBD2. The J segment lost 7 bases and the V segment lost 10 bases, leaving 10 bases of the junction unmatched. CDR1 is SGHNT, CDR2 YYREEE, per germline (reference sequence). This CDR3 has 12 amino acids. CDR3 in DNA: TGTGCCTCCCCGGGCCGGGGGGGAGAGCAGTACTTC. Amino acids: CASPGRGGEQYF.

CDR3 protein: CASSQQTGRATNEKLFF. In DNA form, the CDR3 reads TGCGCCAGCAGCCAGCAGACAGGGCGTGCAACTAATGAAAAACTGTTTTTT. The chain links TRBV4-1 to TRBJ1-4; TRBD1 matches at 7 bases. CDR1 and CDR2 (germline): MGHRA, YSYEKL. The trim removed 3 bases at V and 0 bases at J, leaving 7 bases unmatched. The CDR3 runs to 17 residues.

The chain couples TRBV20-1 to TRBJ2-7; 7 bases map to TRBD1. V lost 4 bases and J lost 4; bases outside the gene matches: 4. There are 12 residues in the CDR3. In germline, CDR1 is DFQATT, CDR2 SNEGSKA (reference sequence). As DNA, the CDR3 is TGCAGTGCTAAAGGGGGCCTGTACGAGCAGTACTTC. Translating gives CSAKGGLYEQYF.

V and J are TRBV15 and TRBJ1-2; 11 bases are shared with TRBD1. The CDR3 contains 14 residues. Germline CDR1 is LNHNV and CDR2 is YYDKDF (reference sequence). V was clipped by 3 bases and J by 5 bases; unmatched bases: 2. CDR3 nucleotide sequence: TGTGCCACCAGCAGGGGGACAGGGGGATATGGCTACACCTTC. Its protein product is CATSRGTGGYGYTF.

This rearrangement joins TRBV9 to TRBJ2-3; 7 nucleotides align to TRBD1. The CDR3 sequence is 15 residues long. Per the germline V gene, CDR1 is SGDLS and CDR2 is YYNGEE. With V trimmed by 3 bases and J by 8 bases, 12 bases remained unmatched. CDR3 sequence: CASSAGDSAPVTQYF. The CDR3 DNA reads TGTGCCAGCAGCGCTGGGGACAGTGCACCAGTTACGCAGTATTTT.

This clonotype was picked up a small number of times. The chain combines TRBV15 with TRBJ1-1; 7 bases agree with TRBD1. In germline, CDR1 is LNHNV, CDR2 YYDKDF (reference sequence). The CDR3 runs to 15 residues. V gave up 2 bases and J gave up 1 base; unmatched junction bases: 4. The CDR3 region is CATSRTGTANTEAFF. The DNA of the CDR3 is TGTGCCACCAGCAGAACCGGGACAGCGAACACTGAAGCTTTCTTT.

The CDR3 DNA follows: TGTGCCAGCAGCCAATCGTTCCGACAGGGAGGAAACATTCAGTACTTC. Translation gives CASSQSFRQGGNIQYF. The gene calls are TRBV3-1 and TRBJ2-4, with D perhaps TRBD1 (7 bases). V was clipped by 2 bases and J by 6 bases, with 17 bases between them. The CDR3 has 16 amino acids. The germline CDR1 and CDR2 sequences are LGHDT and YNNKEL (reference sequence).

The chain is built from TRBV6-5 and TRBJ2-1; 7 bases are a match to TRBD1. CDR3 length: 11 residues. Germline V gene sequence: CDR1 MNHEY, CDR2 SVGAGI. V lost 6 bases, J lost 10 bases, and 3 bases stayed unmatched. CDR3 DNA sequence: TGTGCCAGCAGGGGGACAGTCGAGCAGTTCTTC. Translating it yields CASRGTVEQFF.

CDR3: CASSNTQGFNEQFF. Here the CDR3 DNA reads TGTGCCAGCAGTAATACACAGGGTTTCAATGAGCAGTTCTTC. V and J are TRBV11-1 and TRBJ2-1; D is perhaps TRBD1 (6 bases). Trimming took off 6 bases at V and 6 bases at J, with 15 bases between the two ends. CDR3 length equals 14 residues. Germline V gene lookup returns CDR1 SGHAT and CDR2 FQDESV (reference sequence).

This clonotype was seen only a few times. The V call is TRBV20-1, the J call TRBJ1-1; TRBD1 is a possible D gene (6 bases). Germline CDR1 DFQATT, CDR2 SNEGSKA (reference sequence). The CDR3 totals 13 residues. Between the trimmed V and J ends, which lost 1 base and 3 bases, there was a span of 9 bases. The CDR3 bases are TGCAGTGCTAGAGGGGGACACGACACTGAAGCTTTCTTT. Translating gives CSARGGHDTEAFF.

The chain has TRBV7-2 and TRBJ1-1, with 9 positions matching TRBD1. Per germline, CDR1 SGHTA and CDR2 FQGNSA. The CDR3 consists of 18 residues. V lost 5 bases and J lost 1; bases outside the gene matches: 14. The CDR3 sequence: CASSVPTGGGIRNTEAFF. CDR3 sequence (DNA): TGTGCCAGCAGCGTACCGACAGGGGGAGGCATCCGGAACACTGAAGCTTTCTTT.

The rearrangement joins TRBV6-6 to TRBJ2-7; 7 bases fit TRBD1. CDR1 is MNHNY and CDR2 is SVGAGI in the germline V gene (reference sequence). The V and J ends lost 3 bases and 1 base, in that order; junction bases with no gene match: 3. The CDR3 sequence is 14 residues long. The CDR3 nucleotides read TGTGCCAGCAGTTATGAGGGACAGTCCTACGAGCAGTACTTC. Protein: CASSYEGQSYEQYF.

This clonotype was seen more than once but under ten times. The gene calls are TRBV4-1 and TRBJ2-5; 8 nucleotides align to TRBD1. The DNA end favors TRBJ2-1, so the J call may be wrong. This CDR3 contains 17 residues. Germline CDR1 is MGHRA and CDR2 is YSYEKL. CDR3 nucleotide sequence: TGCGCCAGCAGCCTCTTAAGTCAGGGGGCTTACTCCAATGAGCAGTTCTTC. As protein: CASSLLSQGAYSNEQFF.

As concerns this clonotype: A much larger clone lies one base from this, so it may be a read error. The chain couples TRBV5-1 to TRBJ2-1; TRBD1 or TRBD2 may be the D gene (5 bases each). CDR3 size: 15 residues. Per germline, CDR1 SGHRS and CDR2 YFSETQ. The CDR3 coding sequence is TGCGCCAGCAGCCCCCGAGGGGCCTCCTACAATGAGCAGCTCTTC. It yields the protein CASSPRGASYNEQLF.

This clonotype was picked up one time. The chain combines TRBV19 with TRBJ1-3; D call uncertain. This CDR3 comprises 14 residues. The germline gives CDR1 LNHDA, CDR2 SQIVND (reference sequence). The V end was cut by 4 bases, the J end by 0 bases, with 7 bases between. The CDR3 protein is CASSKLGSGNTIYF. DNA of the CDR3: TGTGCCAGTAGTAAACTGGGCTCTGGAAACACCATATATTTT. The full variable domain, completed using reference TRBV19 and TRBJ1-3, is DGGITQSPKYLFRKEGQNVTLSCEQNLNHDAMYWYRQDPGQGLRLIYYSQIVNDFQKGDIAEGYSVSREKKESFPLTVTSAQKNPTAFYLCASSKLGSGNTIYFGEGSWLTVV.

This clonotype was seen more than once but under ten times. V usage is TRBV7-9 and J usage is TRBJ2-1; D perhaps matches TRBD2 (6 bases). The DNA end is more similar to TRBJ2-5, so the J call may be wrong. The germline CDR1 and CDR2 sequences are SEHNR and FQNEAQ (reference sequence). The CDR3 is 15 amino acids. Written as DNA, the CDR3 is TGTGCCAGCAGCCCACTAACAGCGGGTCGGGAGACCCAGTACTTC. Its protein is CASSPLTAGRETQYF.

Note on this clonotype: The junction shows a germline mismatch at one end, possibly a read error. The chain is built from TRBV6-5 and TRBJ1-3; D perhaps matches TRBD1 (5 bases). CDR1 is MNHEY and CDR2 is SVGAGI in the germline V gene. This CDR3 has 17 amino acids. CDR3 DNA sequence: TGTGCCAGCAATTACGTCCAGGGCTCAGCCTCTGGAAACACTATATATTTT. It is translated as CASNYVQGSASGNTIYF.

The chain is built from TRBV7-9 and TRBJ2-3; TRBD1 aligns across 7 bases. The trim removed 1 base at V and 0 bases at J, leaving 4 bases unmatched. CDR1 SEHNR and CDR2 FQNEAQ come from the germline V gene (reference sequence). The CDR3 is made up of 16 amino acids. CDR3 sequence: CASSLGSGQSTDTQYF. DNA of the CDR3: TGTGCCAGCAGCTTAGGCTCGGGACAGAGCACAGATACGCAGTATTTT.

This clonotype was picked up a small number of times. The V and J genes are TRBV6-1 and TRBJ1-2, with a possible D match to TRBD1 (5 bases). The CDR3 has 13 amino acids. Germline values: CDR1 MNHNS, CDR2 SASEGT. The V and J ends lost 3 bases and 8 bases respectively, with 13 bases between them. CDR3 sequence: CASSDLRGDGYTF. The CDR3 DNA is TGTGCCAGCAGTGACCTGAGAGGGGACGGCTACACCTTC.

There are a few counts of this clonotype. The genes are TRBV20-1 and TRBJ1-1; 7 nucleotides match TRBD1. The CDR3 extends over 13 amino acids. CDR1 is DFQATT and CDR2 is SNEGSKA in the germline V gene (reference sequence). The junction had 13 bases not matched to a gene; V was cut back by 4 bases and J by 11 bases. The CDR3 protein is CSATKGGLLEAFF. In nucleotides, the CDR3 is TGCAGTGCTACCAAAGGGGGCTTGCTTGAGGCTTTCTTT.

This clonotype was observed a few times. The V gene is TRBV6-1, the J gene TRBJ2-4, with no clear D. The germline V and J ends were trimmed by 5 bases and 3 bases, with 8 bases remaining between them. Germline assignment: CDR1 MNHNS and CDR2 SASEGT. This CDR3 has 13 residues. CDR3 sequence reads: CASSQENKNIQYF. The CDR3 DNA reads TGTGCCAGCAGTCAAGAGAACAAAAACATTCAGTACTTC.

The table lists this clonotype with a few counts. This chain uses TRBV11-1 with TRBJ2-7; the match to TRBD2 covers 9 bases. The length of the CDR3 is 16 residues. The V gene's germline CDR1 is SGHAT and CDR2 FQDESV (reference sequence). V was clipped by 2 bases and J by 3 bases; unmatched bases: 8. The CDR3 region is CASSLSRERGVYEQYF. CDR3 in DNA: TGTGCCAGCAGCTTAAGTCGCGAGCGGGGGGTCTACGAGCAGTACTTC.

Notes on this clonotype: One end of the junction varies from germline; a read error may be responsible. The chain carries TRBV7-9 and TRBJ1-2; TRBD1 agrees at 11 bases. Germline V CDR1 and CDR2: SEHNR, FQNEAQ (reference sequence). This CDR3 is built from 14 residues. The CDR3: CSSSLDRGRQYYTF. CDR3 nucleotides: TGTTCCAGCAGCTTGGACAGGGGGCGACAATACTACACCTTC.

CDR3 DNA: TGCACCAGCAGCCCACCGAACGGGCGGGAGTACCAAGAGACCCAGTACTTC. Protein: CTSSPPNGREYQETQYF. This rearrangement joins TRBV1 to TRBJ2-5; the D call in the table, TRBD2, was not verified against the DNA. TRBV1 is noted as a pseudogene. The CDR3 covers 17 residues.

The CDR3 protein is CASRGTGELFF. CDR3 sequence (DNA): TGTGCCAGCCGAGGGACCGGGGAGCTGTTTTTT. The gene calls are TRBV3-1 and TRBJ2-2, with D tentatively TRBD2 (5 bases). This CDR3 region has 11 residues. Trimming took 8 bases from V and 5 from J, leaving 6 bases between them. Germline V gene data show CDR1 as LGHDT and CDR2 as YNNKEL (reference sequence).

The V gene is TRBV12-3 or TRBV12-4, the J gene TRBJ2-5; TRBD2 agrees at 11 bases. The ends lost 2 bases at V and 4 bases at J; junction bases unmatched: 9. The CDR3 runs to 17 residues. CDR3 protein: CASSLTSGSSSPETQYF. CDR3 bases: TGTGCCAGCAGTTTAACTAGCGGGAGTAGTTCACCAGAGACCCAGTACTTC.

This rearrangement joins TRBV12-3 or TRBV12-4 to TRBJ2-3; the D gene is possibly TRBD1 (6 bases). The CDR3 has 14 amino acids. V shed 8 bases and J shed 0 bases, with 12 bases lying between them. This chain's CDR3 is CASGQGSSTDTQYF. CDR3 nucleotides: TGTGCCAGCGGCCAGGGGTCTAGCACAGATACGCAGTATTTT.